The 18 T cell receptor beta chains below were found in one sample sequenced in a study of cytomegalovirus exposure and HLA in healthy donors. PCR primers comprised 60 Vbeta and 13 Jbeta primers. Generated by immunoSEQ multiplex PCR, the TCRdb table keeps only in-frame clones and is missing some. The data contain 100,000 or so clones, about 80% of them singletons. Source material: PBMCs. These receptors were obtained from a man aged 25 to 40 in good health and CMV-seropositive.

The V call is TRBV18, the J call TRBJ2-5; TRBD2 matches 7 bases. CDR1 and CDR2 (germline): KGHSH, LQKENI. The CDR3 covers 17 residues. Trimming took 2 bases from V and 7 from J; bases not matched to a gene: 16. CDR3 amino acids: CASSPFSGDYPLTTQYF. As DNA, the CDR3 is TGTGCCAGCTCACCATTCTCTGGGGACTACCCCCTTACGACCCAGTACTTC. Based on the CDR3 plus reference TRBV18 and TRBJ2-5, the full variable domain is NAGVMQNPRHLVRRRGQEARLRCSPMKGHSHVYWYRQLPEEGLKFMVYLQKENIIDESGMPKERFSAEFPKEGPSILRIQQVVRGDSAAYFCASSPFSGDYPLTTQYFGPGTRLLVL.

The CDR3 coding sequence is TGTGCCAGCAGCTTAGCCGGCGGGGCGGGGAATGAGCAGTTCTTC. Translation gives CASSLAGGAGNEQFF. V is TRBV7-2 and J is TRBJ2-1, with D perhaps matching TRBD2 (6 bases). The CDR3 loop spans 15 amino acids. V shed 0 bases and J shed 7 bases, with 13 bases lying between them. The germline gives CDR1 SGHTA, CDR2 FQGNSA.

The rearrangement uses TRBV7-9 and TRBJ2-1; 7 bases fit TRBD1. V lost 4 bases, J lost 6 bases, and 12 bases stayed unmatched. Germline V gene sequence: CDR1 SEHNR, CDR2 FQNEAQ (reference sequence). The CDR3 has 16 amino acids. This CDR3 is CASSWSSSDRLNEQFF. The CDR3 region has the DNA TGTGCCAGCAGCTGGAGTTCATCGGACAGGCTCAATGAGCAGTTCTTC.

This clone was seen more than once but under ten times. This chain links TRBV6-1 with TRBJ1-1, with 9 positions matching TRBD1. The CDR3 loop spans 15 amino acids. Per germline, CDR1 MNHNS and CDR2 SASEGT. Losses at the gene ends were 7 bases for V and 3 bases for J; bases not matched to a gene: 9. The CDR3 bases are TGTGCCAGCAAGACGGGGGACAGGGTACACACTGAAGCTTTCTTT. This encodes CASKTGDRVHTEAFF.

The chain has TRBV5-1 and TRBJ2-3, with D perhaps TRBD1 (6 bases). The germline gives CDR1 SGHRS, CDR2 YFSETQ. Trimming took off 2 bases at V and 5 bases at J, with 9 bases between the two ends. This CDR3 region has 13 residues. This chain's CDR3 is CASSFPGEDTQYF. The CDR3 DNA reads TGCGCCAGCAGCTTCCCAGGGGAAGATACGCAGTATTTT.

This chain joins TRBV11-2 and TRBJ2-3; 8 bases align to TRBD1. This CDR3 has 17 amino acids. From germline, CDR1 is SGHAT and CDR2 FQNNGV. With 6 bases clipped from V and 4 bases from J, the junction kept 15 bases outside the gene matches. The chain's CDR3 is CASSPGQGRSGADTQYF. Written as DNA, the CDR3 is TGTGCCAGCAGTCCTGGACAGGGTCGGTCCGGCGCAGATACGCAGTATTTT.

The chain links TRBV27 to TRBJ2-1; weak D call: TRBD1 (5 bases). Germline lookup yields CDR1 MNHEY and CDR2 SMNVEV (reference sequence). Trimming removed 4 bases from V and 3 bases from J, with 10 bases in between. The length of the CDR3 is 14 residues. In DNA form, the CDR3 reads TGTGCCAGCAGTTCCCTCAGGGTCTACAATGAGCAGTTCTTC. It codes for CASSSLRVYNEQFF.

J is TRBJ2-7 and V is TRBV4-3; possibly TRBD2 for D (6 bases). V was cut by 5 bases and J by 3 bases, with 14 bases left in between. Germline assignment: CDR1 LGHNA and CDR2 YSLEER. This CDR3 has 14 amino acids. The DNA for the CDR3 is TGCGCCAGCAGCAACGGGGGAGAGGGCTACGAGCAGTACTTC. Its translation: CASSNGGEGYEQYF.

V usage is TRBV29-1 and J usage is TRBJ2-7, with D possibly matching TRBD1 (6 bases). V was clipped by 4 bases and J by 1 base, with 11 bases between them. There are 13 residues in the CDR3. Per the germline V gene, CDR1 is SQVTM and CDR2 is ANQGSEA. The CDR3 DNA reads TGCAGCGTTGCTACAGGGCTTTCCTACGAGCAGTACTTC. Encoded protein: CSVATGLSYEQYF.

The chain combines TRBV5-1 with TRBJ2-1; 8 nucleotides match TRBD2. This CDR3 is 15 amino acids long. Unmatched junction bases numbered 6, after V lost 3 bases and J lost 4 bases. In germline, CDR1 is SGHRS, CDR2 YFSETQ. CDR3: CASSSGGGTYNEQFF. The DNA for the CDR3 is TGCGCCAGCAGCTCAGGCGGGGGGACTTACAATGAGCAGTTCTTC.

This clone appeared a few times. The chain couples TRBV6-5 to TRBJ1-5; 7 bases agree with TRBD1. Trimming removed 8 bases from V and 4 bases from J; junction bases left unmatched: 2. CDR3 length equals 12 residues. Germline values: CDR1 MNHEY, CDR2 SVGAGI. The CDR3 loop is CASGTENQPQHF. DNA for the CDR3: TGTGCCAGCGGGACAGAGAATCAGCCCCAGCATTTT.

This clone turned up a few times. The chain's CDR3 is CASSLAQGLGGYTF. CDR3 in DNA: TGTGCCAGCAGCTTAGCACAGGGGCTAGGAGGCTACACCTTC. V gene TRBV7-9 combines with J gene TRBJ1-2, with 7 nucleotides matching TRBD1. J was trimmed by 8 bases and V by 0 bases; bases with no gene match: 6. Germline values: CDR1 SEHNR, CDR2 FQNEAQ (reference sequence). This CDR3 contains 14 residues. The full variable domain, rest sourced from reference TRBV7-9 and TRBJ1-2, is DTGVSQNPRHKITKRGQNVTFRCDPISEHNRLYWYRQTLGQGPEFLTYFQNEAQLEKSRLLSDRFSAERPKGSFSTLEIQRTEQGDSAMYLCASSLAQGLGGYTFGSGTRLTVV.

This clone was found a few times. The CDR3 DNA is TGTGCCACCAGCAGAGAAACTAGCGGGGGGACCGAGCAGTTCTTC. Translating gives CATSRETSGGTEQFF. The chain combines TRBV15 with TRBJ2-1; 12 nucleotides agree with TRBD2. Germline V gene data show CDR1 as LNHNV and CDR2 as YYDKDF (reference sequence). V lost 0 bases to trimming and J lost 10 bases; unmatched junction nucleotides: 4. The CDR3 contains 15 residues.

The chain combines TRBV6-5 with TRBJ1-1; 8 bases agree with TRBD1. The CDR3 is 14 amino acids. J lost 4 bases, V lost 2 bases, and 3 bases had no gene match. In germline, CDR1 is MNHEY, CDR2 SVGAGI. The CDR3 nucleotides read TGTGCCAGCAGTTACCATGACAGGGGCACTGAAGCTTTCTTT. It translates to CASSYHDRGTEAFF.

The chain has TRBV11-2 and TRBJ2-1, with 7 nucleotides matching TRBD2. Germline CDR1 reads SGHAT; CDR2 reads FQNNGV. Trimming took 1 base from V and 2 from J; bases not matched to a gene: 2. The CDR3 has 15 amino acids. As DNA, the CDR3 is TGTGCCAGCAGCTTAGGGGGACTACCCTACAATGAGCAGTTCTTC. Its translation: CASSLGGLPYNEQFF.

The genes are TRBV29-1 and TRBJ1-1; TRBD1 is a possible D gene (5 bases). V shed 4 bases and J shed 1 base, with 7 bases lying between them. The CDR3 sequence is 12 residues long. Germline CDR1 and CDR2: SQVTM and ANQGSEA. The CDR3 loop is CSVGQRNTEAFF. The CDR3 bases are TGCAGCGTTGGACAGAGGAACACTGAAGCTTTCTTT.

This clone was recorded a few times. The chain carries TRBV6-6 and TRBJ1-6, with 7 bases aligning to TRBD1. Losses at the gene ends were 0 bases for V and 3 bases for J; bases not matched to a gene: 2. The CDR3 runs 16 residues. The germline gives CDR1 MNHNY, CDR2 SVGAGI (reference sequence). The CDR3 DNA reads as TGTGCCAGCAGTTACTCTGGGGACAGCTATAATTCACCCCTCCACTTT. Residues: CASSYSGDSYNSPLHF.

The rearrangement joins TRBV7-6 to TRBJ2-2; 11 bases align to TRBD1. This CDR3 spans 18 amino acids. Unmatched junction bases numbered 14, after V lost 8 bases and J lost 3 bases. CDR1 and CDR2 (germline): SGHVS, FNYEAQ. The CDR3: CASGVIPGQGVDTGELFF. The CDR3 DNA sequence: TGTGCCAGCGGGGTCATTCCGGGACAGGGGGTGGACACCGGGGAGCTGTTTTTT.